This T cell receptor beta chain was captured in a study of T cells in Graves' hyperthyroidism and ophthalmopathy. Looking at the study overall: The authors collected peripheral blood at initial diagnosis, before any treatment.

Germline-derived CDR1 and CDR2 are LNHDA and SQIVND (reference sequence). Unmatched junction bases numbered 9, after V lost 7 bases and J lost 7 bases. The CDR3 length is 13 residues. This clonotype has only one observation. Researchers took RNA transcripts and amplified the TCR beta CDR3 regions from them. TCR CDR3 regions were first amplified by RT-PCR with HTBI primers. One entry per CDR3 protein results from TCRdb running MiXCR on the multiplex PCR reads. The table has around 450,000 distinct CDR3 sequences, approximately 15% seen once. Input material: blood. This chain uses TRBV19 with TRBJ1-1; the match to TRBD1 covers 7 bases. The sequence was collected from a woman aged 18-29 years with Graves' hyperthyroidism. The CDR3 sequence: CASISGTDLEAFF. The CDR3 region has the DNA TGTGCCAGTATCAGCGGGACAGATCTTGAAGCTTTCTTT. Full variable domain (outside the CDR3, taken from reference TRBV19 and TRBJ1-1): DGGITQSPKYLFRKEGQNVTLSCEQNLNHDAMYWYRQDPGQGLRLIYYSQIVNDFQKGDIAEGYSVSREKKESFPLTVTSAQKNPTAFYLCASISGTDLEAFFGQGTRLTVV.